The source of this T cell receptor (beta chain) is a study of blood T cell repertoires in COVID-19. Original handling: Quantification of nucleated cells was approximated via reference gene primer amplification. Profiled with immunoSEQ multiplex PCR; TCRdb holds only in-frame clones, not every one. V and J calls and clone size are given by that table; D and trimming were obtained from the DNA. The sample records around 180,000 clones, around three quarters being singletons. The germline V gene encodes CDR1 PRHDT and CDR2 FYEKMQ (reference sequence). The CDR3 sequence is 19 residues long. The V segment lost 1 base and the J segment 7 bases; nucleotides outside the gene matches: 14.

The sequence was obtained from a man aged 55 to 69 with active or convalescent COVID-19. What was sequenced was peripheral blood. V gene TRBV13 combines with J gene TRBJ2-7; TRBD2 matches 15 bases. CDR3 amino acids: CASSLVLGTSGRSSMEQYF. DNA of the CDR3: TGTGCCAGCAGCTTAGTCCTCGGGACTAGCGGGAGGTCCTCGATGGAGCAGTACTTC.